The 19 T cell receptor beta chains reported below all come from one sample, sequenced in a study of CD8+CD57+ T cells in acquired aplastic anemia. TCR beta VDJ and CDR3 were profiled, and genomic DNA was the template. TCRdb fed the reads into MiXCR, producing one record per CDR3 protein. The sample lists hundreds of thousands of distinct CDR3 sequences; 55% to 75% were seen once. The sample was sorted CD4+, CD8+, or CD8+CD57+ T cells (not recorded which) from PBMCs. The receptors stem from a human donor in good health, serving as a control.

The gene calls are TRBV7-6 and TRBJ2-3; D may match TRBD1 or TRBD2 (5 bases each). V was shortened by 1 base and J by 0 bases, with 8 bases between the two germline ends. Looked up from germline, CDR1 is SGHVS and CDR2 is FNYEAQ. The CDR3 consists of 15 residues. The CDR3 is CASSLVWGSTDTQYF. As DNA, the CDR3 is TGTGCCAGCAGCTTAGTCTGGGGGAGCACAGATACGCAGTATTTT.

The chain has TRBV7-2 and TRBJ2-7; D might be TRBD1 (5 bases). Looked up from germline, CDR1 is SGHTA and CDR2 is FQGNSA. This CDR3 comprises 15 residues. The V end was cut by 9 bases, the J end by 13 bases, with 31 bases between. CDR3 sequence reads: CASSMTPRGTEAFYF. CDR3 in DNA: TGTGCCAGTAGTATGACCCCAAGGGGCACTGAAGCTTTCTACTTC.

The V call is TRBV5-8, the J call TRBJ1-2, with a tentative D call TRBD1 (5 bases). Deletions cut 3 bases from V and 2 bases from J, with 20 bases between. Looked up from germline, CDR1 is SGHTS and CDR2 is YDEGEE. There are 17 residues in the CDR3. In nucleotides, the CDR3 is TGTGCCAGCAGCTCCTCGGCCCAGGGACCTGGAAACTATGGCTACACCTTC. Its protein product is CASSSSAQGPGNYGYTF.

Note on this clonotype: A junction boundary mismatches the germline segment, possibly from a read error. This chain links TRBV9 with TRBJ2-7; 7 nucleotides align to TRBD1. Germline CDR1 SGDLS, CDR2 YYNGEE. The length of the CDR3 is 13 residues. The CDR3 DNA is TGTGCCAGCAGCGCATACGACAGGGACGGCGAGCAGTTC. Translation: CASSAYDRDGEQF.

The CDR3 DNA is TGTGCCAGCAGCTGGGGTCATGGGCAGGGGGAGCTGTTTTTT. Its translation is CASSWGHGQGELFF. This chain links TRBV11-2 with TRBJ2-2; D not certain. The CDR3 is 14 residues long. The germline V and J ends were trimmed by 4 bases and 8 bases, with 14 bases remaining between them. Germline V gene data show CDR1 as SGHAT and CDR2 as FQNNGV.

This clonotype was detected many times. This chain links TRBV3-1 with TRBJ2-7, with 9 bases aligning to TRBD1. The germline CDR1 and CDR2 sequences are LGHDT and YNNKEL (reference sequence). The V gene end was trimmed by 1 base and the J gene end by 5 bases; junction bases not matched to a gene: 9. The CDR3 loop spans 16 amino acids. CDR3 residues: CASSQGLGQGRHEQYF. The CDR3 nucleotides are TGTGCCAGCAGCCAAGGTCTCGGACAGGGGCGGCACGAGCAGTACTTC.

The chain recombines TRBV5-8 with TRBJ1-5; tentative D call: TRBD1 (5 bases). With 4 bases removed from V and 5 bases from J, the gap between germline ends came to 10 bases. This CDR3 region has 13 residues. Germline assignment: CDR1 SGHTS and CDR2 YDEGEE. The CDR3 loop reads CASSQGYHQPQHF. Here the CDR3 DNA reads TGTGCCAGCAGCCAGGGCTATCATCAGCCCCAGCATTTT.

The chain uses TRBV6-5 and TRBJ1-6; D unclear. Trimming stripped 4 bases from V and 13 bases from J, with 11 bases between. The CDR3 has 12 amino acids. CDR1 is MNHEY and CDR2 is SVGAGI in the germline V gene. CDR3 bases: TGTGCCAGCAGTTTCGGGGAAGGGCCCCTCCACTTT. It translates to CASSFGEGPLHF.

The chain employs TRBV12-3 or TRBV12-4 and TRBJ2-3; the match to TRBD2 covers 9 bases. The CDR3 is 16 residues long. The ends lost 8 bases at V and 2 bases at J; junction bases unmatched: 11. The CDR3 loop is CASRTTSGQVTDTQYF. CDR3 sequence (DNA): TGTGCCAGCCGGACGACTAGCGGCCAAGTCACAGATACGCAGTATTTT.

This clonotype was found many times. The chain has TRBV5-1 and TRBJ2-7; D call uncertain. This CDR3 region has 13 residues. Germline-derived CDR1 and CDR2 are SGHRS and YFSETQ. V lost 4 bases and J lost 1, with 9 bases in between. CDR3 DNA sequence: TGCGCCAGCAGCACCGGGCCTTCCTACGAGCAGTACTTC. Protein product: CASSTGPSYEQYF.

In the case of this clonotype: One end of the junction varies from germline; a read error may be responsible. The V call is TRBV5-5, the J call TRBJ1-4; 9 nucleotides align to TRBD1. This CDR3 contains 15 residues. Germline lookup yields CDR1 SGHKS and CDR2 YYEKEE (reference sequence). In nucleotides, the CDR3 is TGCGCCAGCAGTTTGGGGACAGGGTTTCTTGAAAAACTGTTTTTT. Translating gives CASSLGTGFLEKLFF.

With respect to this clonotype: Without the conserved terminal phenylalanine or tryptophan, this CDR3 likely stems from a read error. The chain employs TRBV24-1 and TRBJ2-3; 7 nucleotides align to TRBD2. V dropped 3 bases and J dropped 1; count of bases not matched to a gene: 6. CDR1 KGHDR and CDR2 SFDVKD come from the germline V gene. The CDR3 is 16 amino acids. The CDR3 loop is CATSDAGRDGTDTQYL. The CDR3 DNA reads as TGTGCCACCAGTGATGCAGGGAGGGATGGCACAGATACGCAGTATTTA.

Details on this clonotype: Relative to the germline gene, one junction end is altered; a read error may explain this. The chain employs TRBV2 and TRBJ2-2, with D unresolved. Germline V gene lookup returns CDR1 SNHLY and CDR2 FYNNEI. The CDR3 length is 14 residues. The CDR3 DNA reads TGTGCCAGCAGCCTACTCGCGTCCATGGACGAGCAGTACTTT. This encodes CASSLLASMDEQYF. Using reference TRBV2 and TRBJ2-2 for the parts outside the CDR3, the full variable domain is EPEVTQTPSHQVTQMGQEVILRCVPISNHLYFYWYRQILGQKVEFLVSFYNNEISEKSEIFDDQFSVERPDGSNFTLKIRSTKLEDSAMYFCASSLLASMDEQYFGEGSRLTVL.

This chain connects TRBV9 to TRBJ1-1, with D tentatively TRBD1 (5 bases). The CDR3 is made up of 16 amino acids. Looked up from germline, CDR1 is SGDLS and CDR2 is YYNGEE. Trimming took off 3 bases at V and 7 bases at J, with 22 bases between the two ends. The CDR3 is CASSAEKGRACNEAFF. The CDR3 bases are TGTGCCAGCAGCGCAGAGAAGGGGAGAGCCTGCAATGAAGCTTTCTTT. The full variable domain, in which reference TRBV9 and TRBJ1-1 provide the parts outside the CDR3, is DSGVTQTPKHLITATGQRVTLRCSPRSGDLSVYWYQQSLDQGLQFLIQYYNGEERAKGNILERFSAQQFPDLHSELNLSSLELGDSALYFCASSAEKGRACNEAFFGQGTRLTVV.

The chain carries TRBV4-3 and TRBJ2-7; the match to TRBD1 covers 10 bases. Germline CDR1 is LGHNA and CDR2 is YSLEER. V shed 1 base, J shed 2 bases, and the junction held 8 bases outside the gene matches. The CDR3 consists of 17 residues. CDR3 region: CASSQARGQGFTYEQYF. The CDR3 nucleotides are TGCGCCAGCAGCCAAGCCCGGGGACAGGGGTTCACCTACGAGCAGTACTTC.

This clonotype was counted a single time. This chain joins TRBV7-9 and TRBJ1-1, with D uncertain. The CDR3 has 13 amino acids. Trimming shortened V by 5 bases and J by 11 bases, and 18 bases separated the two germline ends. Germline CDR1 reads SEHNR; CDR2 reads FQNEAQ (reference sequence). Here the CDR3 reads CASSPRRHSDAFF. In DNA form, the CDR3 reads TGTGCCAGCAGCCCTAGGAGGCACAGTGATGCTTTCTTT.

V usage is TRBV20-1 and J usage is TRBJ2-7, with no clear D. CDR1 is DFQATT, CDR2 SNEGSKA, per germline (reference sequence). Trimming took off 2 bases at V and 4 bases at J, with 15 bases between the two ends. The CDR3 has 14 amino acids. The CDR3 region is CSARSRHAAYEQYF. Written as DNA, the CDR3 is TGCAGTGCTAGATCCCGACATGCGGCTTACGAGCAGTACTTC.

The chain couples TRBV5-1 to TRBJ1-6; D is perhaps TRBD1 (6 bases). Germline V gene lookup returns CDR1 SGHRS and CDR2 YFSETQ. V gave up 4 bases and J gave up 9 bases, with 14 bases separating them. This CDR3 region has 14 residues. The CDR3: CASSLNPGVSPLHF. CDR3 nucleotide sequence: TGCGCCAGCAGCCTCAACCCAGGGGTTTCACCCCTCCACTTT.

The gene calls are TRBV4-2 and TRBJ1-5; 7 bases align to TRBD1. This CDR3 region has 16 residues. The V gene end was trimmed by 1 base and the J gene end by 1 base; junction bases not matched to a gene: 4. CDR1 and CDR2 from the germline V gene are LGHNA and YNFKEQ. The CDR3 bases are TGTGCCAGCAGCCAAGGGTTACAGGGGAGCAATCAGCCCCAGCATTTT. It specifies CASSQGLQGSNQPQHF.